The 6 T cell receptor beta chains in this list originate from one sample, sequenced in a study of shared clonotypes between healthy human individuals. Measured with immunoSEQ multiplex PCR; TCRdb has only the in-frame clones, and not every one. In the table there are fewer than 600,000 clones, around 78% of which are singletons. Sequenced material: PBMCs. The receptors here all came from a woman between 40 and 50 years old in good health. Some clones in this sample may be carry-over from other donors' samples.

This clone was recorded once. The chain carries TRBV7-7 and TRBJ2-2; no reliable D call. Germline values: CDR1 SSHAT, CDR2 FNYEAQ (reference sequence). The CDR3 is made up of 13 amino acids. CDR3 DNA sequence: TGTGCTACCACCCAATCGGGTGCCGGGGAGCTGTTTTTT. Translation gives CATTQSGAGELFF.

In regard to this clone: The junction departs from the called germline gene at one end, perhaps through a read error. This chain links TRBV28 with TRBJ2-1; TRBD2 aligns across 11 bases. The length of the CDR3 is 15 residues. Per germline, CDR1 MDHEN and CDR2 SYDVKM. CDR3 residues: CASSFTSGGYSEQFF. The CDR3 DNA sequence: TGTGCCAGCAGTTTTACTAGCGGGGGTTACAGTGAGCAGTTCTTC.

The V call is TRBV27, the J call TRBJ2-7; no reliable D call. From germline, CDR1 is MNHEY and CDR2 SMNVEV (reference sequence). The CDR3 is 14 amino acids. V was trimmed by 3 bases and J by 5 bases, leaving 14 bases between them. CDR3 nucleotide sequence: TGTGCCAGCAGTTTGACGACTTACAAGGACGAGCAGTACTTC. Translation: CASSLTTYKDEQYF.

This chain connects TRBV5-1 to TRBJ2-1; TRBD2 matches at 10 bases. The CDR3 covers 16 residues. Germline lookup yields CDR1 SGHRS and CDR2 YFSETQ. The V segment lost 0 bases and the J segment 9 bases; nucleotides outside the gene matches: 9. The CDR3 reads CASSLASGRGQGEQFF. The DNA of the CDR3 is TGCGCCAGCAGCTTGGCTAGCGGGAGAGGACAGGGTGAGCAGTTCTTC.

Regarding this clone: The junction and the germline gene differ at one end; a read error may be behind it. Other DNA sequences in this specimen translate into the identical CDR3. V usage is TRBV29-1 and J usage is TRBJ1-1; 7 bases match TRBD1. The CDR3 has 15 amino acids. Germline CDR1 SQVTM, CDR2 ANQGSEA. CDR3 sequence: CSVPNDRALNTEAFF. Written as DNA, the CDR3 is TGCAGCGTCCCTAATGACAGGGCCTTGAATACTGAAGCTTTCTTT.

The chain has TRBV12-1 and TRBJ2-1; the table's D call of TRBD2 was not tested on the DNA. TRBV12-1 is listed as a pseudogene. This CDR3 is 19 amino acids long. CDR3 sequence reads: CASSYQGQGLADHHNEQFF. For the CDR3, the DNA is TGTGCCAGCAGCTACCAGGGACAGGGACTAGCGGACCACCACAATGAGCAGTTCTTC.